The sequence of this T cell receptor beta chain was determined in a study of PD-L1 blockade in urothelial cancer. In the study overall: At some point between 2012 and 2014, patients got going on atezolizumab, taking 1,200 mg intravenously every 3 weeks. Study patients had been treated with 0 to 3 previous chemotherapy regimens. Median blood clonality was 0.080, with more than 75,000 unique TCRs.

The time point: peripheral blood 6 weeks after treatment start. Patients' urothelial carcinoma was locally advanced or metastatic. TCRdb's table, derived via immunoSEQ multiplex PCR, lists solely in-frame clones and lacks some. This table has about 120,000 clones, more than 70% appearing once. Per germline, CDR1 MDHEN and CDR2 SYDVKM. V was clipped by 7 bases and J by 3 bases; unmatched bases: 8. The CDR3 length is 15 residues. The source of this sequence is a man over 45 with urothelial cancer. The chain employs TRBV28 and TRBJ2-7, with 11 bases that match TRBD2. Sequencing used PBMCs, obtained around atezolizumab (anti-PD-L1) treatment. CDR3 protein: CASIPGLAVLYEQYF. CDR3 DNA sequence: TGTGCCAGCATCCCGGGACTAGCGGTCCTCTACGAGCAGTACTTC.